Below, one T cell receptor beta chain is given with its context. As yet, its antigen is unknown. These data belong to a study of graft-versus-host responses after intestinal transplantation. The overall study: Every transplant recipient was induced with anti-thymocyte globulin, then maintained on tacrolimus and steroids for roughly 3 years.

V dropped 8 bases and J dropped 2; count of bases not matched to a gene: 9. CDR1 is MNHEY and CDR2 is SMNVEV in the germline V gene (reference sequence). This CDR3 is 15 amino acids long. Here immunoSEQ multiplex PCR was the method, and the copy in TCRdb shows in-frame clones only, minus some. The sample has about 97,000 clones; around 90% are singletons. Notes on the study in general: Ileal or blood samples showed some GvH clones first, and such clones were also found in recipient marrow.

This sample comprised PBMCs, obtained 450 to 480 days after intestinal transplant. The TCR originated in a human patient who received an intestinal transplant, so some T cells may come from the graft donor. The chain recombines TRBV27 with TRBJ2-7; 10 nucleotides line up with TRBD2. The CDR3 region is CASRILAGDAYEQYF. CDR3 nucleotides: TGTGCCAGCCGAATCCTAGCGGGGGATGCCTACGAGCAGTACTTC.